This TCR beta chain was recorded in a study of blood T cell repertoires in COVID-19. V lost 4 bases, J lost 10 bases, and 12 bases lay in between. This CDR3 comprises 12 residues. Germline V gene lookup returns CDR1 SGHRS and CDR2 YFSETQ. The method was immunoSEQ multiplex PCR; TCRdb's version includes in-frame clones alone and lacks a portion of them. The sample records tens of thousands of clones, about four fifths being singletons. The rearrangement joins TRBV5-1 to TRBJ2-1; D may be TRBD2 (5 bases). The sequence derives from a human donor in a cohort sampled during active COVID-19. The sequencing sample was made of peripheral blood. DNA of the CDR3: TGCGCCAGCAGCCTAGGAGGTTGGGAGCAGTTCTTC. This sequence encodes CASSLGGWEQFF.